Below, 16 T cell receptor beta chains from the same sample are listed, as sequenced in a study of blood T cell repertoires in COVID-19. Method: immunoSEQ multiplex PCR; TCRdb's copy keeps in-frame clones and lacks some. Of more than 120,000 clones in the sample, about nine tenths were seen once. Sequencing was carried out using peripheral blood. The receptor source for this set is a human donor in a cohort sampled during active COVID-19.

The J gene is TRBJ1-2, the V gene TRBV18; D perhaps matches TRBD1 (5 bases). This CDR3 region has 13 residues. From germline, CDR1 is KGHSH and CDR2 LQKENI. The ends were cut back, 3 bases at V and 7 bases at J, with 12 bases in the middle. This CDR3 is CASSPTGQGGYTF. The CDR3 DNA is TGTGCCAGCTCACCCACAGGACAAGGTGGCTACACCTTC.

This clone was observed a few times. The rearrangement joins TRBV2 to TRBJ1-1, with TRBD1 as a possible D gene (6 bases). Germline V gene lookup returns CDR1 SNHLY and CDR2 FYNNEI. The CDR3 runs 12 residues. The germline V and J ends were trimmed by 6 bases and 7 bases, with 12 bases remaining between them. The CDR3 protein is CASRAGQIEAFF. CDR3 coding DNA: TGTGCCAGCAGAGCCGGACAGATTGAAGCTTTCTTT.

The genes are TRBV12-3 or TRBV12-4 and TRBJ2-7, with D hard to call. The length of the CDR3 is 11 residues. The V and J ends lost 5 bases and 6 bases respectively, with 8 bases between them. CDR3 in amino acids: CASSLKREQYF. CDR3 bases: TGTGCCAGCAGTCTCAAGCGCGAGCAGTACTTC.

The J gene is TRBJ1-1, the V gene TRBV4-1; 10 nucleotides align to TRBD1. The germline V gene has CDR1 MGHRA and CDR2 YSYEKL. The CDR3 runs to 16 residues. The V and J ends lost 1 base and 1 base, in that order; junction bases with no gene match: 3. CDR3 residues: CASSQVGQGTNTEAFF. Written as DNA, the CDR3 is TGCGCCAGCAGCCAAGTGGGACAGGGGACGAACACTGAAGCTTTCTTT.

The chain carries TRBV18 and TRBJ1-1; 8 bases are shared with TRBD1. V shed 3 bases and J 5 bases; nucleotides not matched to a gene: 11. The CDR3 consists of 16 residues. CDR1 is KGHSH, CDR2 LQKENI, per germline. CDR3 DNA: TGTGCCAGCTCACCTAATTCAGGACAGGGATGGACTGAAGCTTTCTTT. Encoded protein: CASSPNSGQGWTEAFF.

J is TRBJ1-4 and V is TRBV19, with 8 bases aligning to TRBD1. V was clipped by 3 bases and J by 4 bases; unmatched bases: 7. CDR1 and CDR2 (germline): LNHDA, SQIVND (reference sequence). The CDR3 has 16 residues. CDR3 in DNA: TGTGCCAGTAGTATGGACTACAGGGGGTTTAATGAAAAACTGTTTTTT. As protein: CASSMDYRGFNEKLFF. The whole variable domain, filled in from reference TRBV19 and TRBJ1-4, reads DGGITQSPKYLFRKEGQNVTLSCEQNLNHDAMYWYRQDPGQGLRLIYYSQIVNDFQKGDIAEGYSVSREKKESFPLTVTSAQKNPTAFYLCASSMDYRGFNEKLFFGSGTQLSVL.

The CDR3 spells CASRRTGMVGNTIYF. The CDR3 coding sequence is TGTGCCAGTAGGCGGACAGGGATGGTTGGAAACACCATATATTTT. This chain uses TRBV19 with TRBJ1-3, with 8 bases fitting TRBD1. The CDR3 sequence is 15 residues long. J gave up 3 bases and V 6 bases, and 7 bases lay outside the gene matches. CDR1 is LNHDA and CDR2 is SQIVND in the germline V gene (reference sequence).

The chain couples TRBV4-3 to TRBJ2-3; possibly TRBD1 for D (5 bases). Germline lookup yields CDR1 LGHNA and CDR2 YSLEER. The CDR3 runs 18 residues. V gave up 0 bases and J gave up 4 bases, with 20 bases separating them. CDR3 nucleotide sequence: TGCGCCAGCAGCCAAGATTACGGCAGGGAAGGTTTCCCAGATACGCAGTATTTT. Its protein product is CASSQDYGREGFPDTQYF.

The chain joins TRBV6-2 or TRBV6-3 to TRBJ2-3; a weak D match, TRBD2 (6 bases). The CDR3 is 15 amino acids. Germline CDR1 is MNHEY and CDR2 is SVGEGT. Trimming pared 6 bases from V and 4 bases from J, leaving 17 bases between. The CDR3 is CASSRSPTGADTQYF. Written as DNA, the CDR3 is TGTGCCAGCAGCCGCTCCCCGACGGGGGCAGATACGCAGTATTTT.

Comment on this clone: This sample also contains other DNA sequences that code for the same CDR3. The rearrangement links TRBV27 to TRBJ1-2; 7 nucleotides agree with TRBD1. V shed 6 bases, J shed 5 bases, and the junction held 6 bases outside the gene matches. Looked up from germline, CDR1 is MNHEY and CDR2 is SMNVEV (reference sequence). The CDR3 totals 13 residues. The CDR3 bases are TGTGCCAGCAGACTACAGGGGACTTATGGCTACACCTTC. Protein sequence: CASRLQGTYGYTF.

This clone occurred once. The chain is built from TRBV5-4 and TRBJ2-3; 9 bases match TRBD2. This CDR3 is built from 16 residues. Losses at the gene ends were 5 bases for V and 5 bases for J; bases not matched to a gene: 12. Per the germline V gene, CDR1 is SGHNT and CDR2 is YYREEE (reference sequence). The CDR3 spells CASRLGGGAGGDTQYF. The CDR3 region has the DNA TGTGCCAGCAGGCTTGGCGGGGGGGCCGGAGGAGATACGCAGTATTTT. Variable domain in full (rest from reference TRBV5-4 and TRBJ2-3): ETGVTQSPTHLIKTRGQQVTLRCSSQSGHNTVSWYQQALGQGPQFIFQYYREEENGRGNFPPRFSGLQFPNYSSELNVNALELDDSALYLCASRLGGGAGGDTQYFGPGTRLTVL.

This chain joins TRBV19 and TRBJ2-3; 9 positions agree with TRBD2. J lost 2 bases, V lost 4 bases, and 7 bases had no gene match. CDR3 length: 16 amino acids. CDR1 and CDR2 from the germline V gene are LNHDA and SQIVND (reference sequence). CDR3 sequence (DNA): TGTGCCAGTAGTACGGTAGCGGGGGCCACCACAGATACGCAGTATTTT. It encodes CASSTVAGATTDTQYF.

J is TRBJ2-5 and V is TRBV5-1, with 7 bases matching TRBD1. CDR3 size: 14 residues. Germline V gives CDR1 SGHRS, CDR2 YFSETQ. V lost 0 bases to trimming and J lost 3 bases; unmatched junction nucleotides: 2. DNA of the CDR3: TGCGCCAGCAGCTTGGAGACAGGGAAAGAGACCCAGTACTTC. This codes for CASSLETGKETQYF.

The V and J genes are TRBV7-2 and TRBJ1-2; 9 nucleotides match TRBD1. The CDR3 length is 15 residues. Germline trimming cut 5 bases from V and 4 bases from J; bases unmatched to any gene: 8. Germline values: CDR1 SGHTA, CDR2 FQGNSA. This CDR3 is CASSPDRGRVYGYTF. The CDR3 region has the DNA TGTGCCAGCAGCCCGGACAGGGGACGTGTCTATGGCTACACCTTC.

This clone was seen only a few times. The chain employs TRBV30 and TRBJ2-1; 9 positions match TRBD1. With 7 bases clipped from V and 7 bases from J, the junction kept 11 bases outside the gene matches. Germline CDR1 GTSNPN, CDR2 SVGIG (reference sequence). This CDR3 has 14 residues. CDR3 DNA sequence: TGTGCCTCCTCTGGACAGGGGAATCTGAATGAGCAGTTCTTC. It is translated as CASSGQGNLNEQFF.

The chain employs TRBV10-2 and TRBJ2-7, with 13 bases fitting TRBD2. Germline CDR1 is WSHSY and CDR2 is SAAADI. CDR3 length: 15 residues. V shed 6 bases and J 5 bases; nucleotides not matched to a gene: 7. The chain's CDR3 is CASRATSGGAHEQYF. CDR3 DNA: TGCGCCAGCAGAGCTACTAGCGGGGGGGCCCACGAGCAGTACTTC.